This TCR beta chain emerged from a study of CD8+ T cells in alopecia areata. As the sequencing template, cDNA was produced by extracting RNA and reverse transcribing it. Repertoires were generated with immunoSEQ multiplex PCR, while TCRdb's copy carries only in-frame clones and drops some. The sample carries more than 200,000 clones, under 70% recorded once. Study results and limitations: Researchers report lesional scalp, most notably alopecia totalis/universalis, outstripped normal scalp in clonality. Many expanded lesional clones persisted in scalp and blood during tofacitinib. Tofacitinib significantly lowered scalp clonality and expanded CD8+ clones among the top 100. Sharing of TCR sequences between patients (possibly for HLA-related reasons) was less clear than in mice.

Remarks on this clone: Antigen unknown.

Indicated treatment: oral pan-JAK inhibitor, 5-10 mg twice daily. From germline, CDR1 is DFQATT and CDR2 SNEGSKA (reference sequence). The junction had 8 bases not matched to a gene; V was cut back by 6 bases and J by 11 bases. The CDR3 spans 11 residues. The V and J genes are TRBV20-1 and TRBJ1-1; 8 bases are shared with TRBD1. Sequenced here: CD4+ T cells sorted from blood, sampled at approximately week 42, from a patient treated with tofacitinib. The TCR originated in a human donor with alopecia areata. The CDR3 loop is CSAPGQGTAFF. CDR3 nucleotides: TGCAGTGCCCCCGGACAGGGAACGGCTTTCTTT.